This TCR beta chain came from a study of CD8 T cells in Susac syndrome. With random hexamers, reverse transcription was performed on roughly 0.5 to 1 ug of RNA. Using its own MiXCR run on the immunoSEQ multiplex PCR reads, TCRdb lists one record per CDR3 protein. The sample has under 200,000 distinct CDR3 sequences, around 96% seen once; the top ten hold roughly 0.13%. Controls matched for sex and age were healthy donors. The sample taken for sequencing was CD4+ T cells from PBMCs. This clonotype originated in a human donor in good health.

CDR3 in DNA: TGTGCCAGCAGGCGGCTAGGACCCTACGAGCAGTACTTC. This codes for CASRRLGPYEQYF. The rearrangement joins TRBV28 to TRBJ2-7; unclear D gene. This CDR3 contains 13 residues. Trimming left V 6 bases short and J 2 bases short, with 11 bases between. Germline assignment: CDR1 MDHEN and CDR2 SYDVKM.